Shown below are 23 T cell receptor beta chains from a single sample sequenced in a study of blood T cell repertoires in COVID-19. The assay was immunoSEQ multiplex PCR, and TCRdb's table has in-frame clones only and misses some. The sample yields under 130,000 clones, roughly four fifths seen once. Sequencing used peripheral blood. The receptor set was obtained from a woman between 65 and 79 years old with acute or convalescent COVID-19.

CDR3 bases: TGCAGCGTTCTCGCAGGGAGGAATACTGAAGCTTTCTTT. Translating gives CSVLAGRNTEAFF. The chain links TRBV29-1 to TRBJ1-1; D may be TRBD1 (5 bases). V lost 5 bases and J 5 bases, leaving 15 bases between the germline ends. Per the germline V gene, CDR1 is SQVTM and CDR2 is ANQGSEA. The CDR3 covers 13 residues.

The rearrangement joins TRBV5-4 to TRBJ2-1; TRBD2 agrees at 11 bases. The length of the CDR3 is 17 residues. V shed 3 bases, J shed 2 bases, and the junction held 7 bases outside the gene matches. Looked up from germline, CDR1 is SGHNT and CDR2 is YYREEE (reference sequence). CDR3 residues: CASSSGTSGVTYNEQFF. CDR3 DNA sequence: TGTGCCAGCAGCTCCGGGACTAGCGGTGTCACCTACAATGAGCAGTTCTTC. The full variable domain, its missing parts supplied by reference TRBV5-4 and TRBJ2-1, is ETGVTQSPTHLIKTRGQQVTLRCSSQSGHNTVSWYQQALGQGPQFIFQYYREEENGRGNFPPRFSGLQFPNYSSELNVNALELDDSALYLCASSSGTSGVTYNEQFFGPGTRLTVL.

The rearrangement links TRBV6-2 or TRBV6-3 to TRBJ1-1; D call uncertain. The CDR3 runs to 14 residues. CDR1 and CDR2 (germline): MNHEY, SVGEGT. Between the trimmed V and J ends, which lost 6 bases and 4 bases, there was a span of 15 bases. CDR3 nucleotide sequence: TGTGCCAGCAGCCGACTAATGGGAGCCACTGAAGCTTTCTTT. Its protein product is CASSRLMGATEAFF.

The rearrangement links TRBV7-6 to TRBJ2-7, with D maybe TRBD1 (6 bases). V lost 5 bases, J lost 0 bases, and 11 bases lay in between. The length of the CDR3 is 14 residues. Germline assignment: CDR1 SGHVS and CDR2 FNYEAQ. The CDR3 sequence is CASSLRDNSYEQYF. Here the CDR3 DNA reads TGTGCCAGCAGCCTCCGGGACAACTCCTACGAGCAGTACTTC.

V usage is TRBV6-2 or TRBV6-3 and J usage is TRBJ1-3; D unresolved. CDR1 is MNHEY and CDR2 is SVGEGT in the germline V gene. V was pared by 2 bases and J by 0 bases, with 8 bases between. This CDR3 spans 15 amino acids. Here the CDR3 reads CASSYQASSGNTIYF. For the CDR3, the DNA is TGTGCCAGCAGTTACCAGGCTTCCTCTGGAAACACCATATATTTT.

The rearrangement uses TRBV19 and TRBJ2-1; TRBD2 matches at 10 bases. The V gene end was trimmed by 5 bases and the J gene end by 4 bases; junction bases not matched to a gene: 5. Germline V gene sequence: CDR1 LNHDA, CDR2 SQIVND (reference sequence). CDR3 length equals 15 residues. The CDR3: CASSPQAGGYNEQFF. CDR3 nucleotide sequence: TGTGCCAGTAGTCCCCAAGCGGGAGGGTACAATGAGCAGTTCTTC.

The V and J genes are TRBV19 and TRBJ1-6; 9 nucleotides agree with TRBD1. The CDR3 spans 16 residues. Germline V lookup: CDR1 LNHDA, CDR2 SQIVND (reference sequence). J was trimmed by 9 bases and V by 9 bases; bases with no gene match: 15. CDR3 sequence (DNA): TGTGCCAGCCATACTCCCGGACAGGGGATGGCTTCACCCCTCCACTTT. Residues: CASHTPGQGMASPLHF.

The CDR3 loop is CASSPMRGSTGELFF. The CDR3 DNA is TGTGCCAGCAGCCCTATGAGAGGGAGTACCGGGGAGCTGTTTTTT. The chain combines TRBV3-1 (or the pseudogene TRBV3-2) with TRBJ2-2, with D perhaps matching TRBD2 (5 bases). The V end lost 4 bases, the J end lost 5 bases, and 14 bases lay between the germline ends. Looked up from germline, CDR1 is LGHDT and CDR2 is YNNKEL (reference sequence). This CDR3 is built from 15 residues.

The rearrangement links TRBV11-3 to TRBJ2-2; the D gene is possibly TRBD2 (6 bases). CDR1 is SGHNT and CDR2 is YENEEA in the germline V gene. This CDR3 spans 16 amino acids. The V end was cut by 5 bases, the J end by 1 base, with 14 bases between. CDR3 in amino acids: CASSPSYGGNTGELFF. CDR3 DNA sequence: TGTGCCAGCAGCCCTTCTTACGGGGGGAACACCGGGGAGCTGTTTTTT.

The rearrangement joins TRBV28 to TRBJ1-1, with D tentatively TRBD1 (5 bases). Trimming took off 3 bases at V and 1 base at J, with 9 bases between the two ends. This CDR3 is built from 14 residues. Germline V gene data show CDR1 as MDHEN and CDR2 as SYDVKM. This CDR3 is CASSLGGSNTEAFF. CDR3 sequence (DNA): TGTGCCAGCAGTTTGGGGGGGTCGAACACTGAAGCTTTCTTT.

The chain is built from TRBV4-3 and TRBJ1-3, with 8 nucleotides matching TRBD1. V lost 0 bases, J lost 2 bases, and 3 bases stayed unmatched. Germline CDR1 is LGHNA and CDR2 is YSLEER. CDR3 size: 16 residues. The CDR3 DNA sequence: TGCGCCAGCAGCCAAGATGCGACAGGGGCTGGAAACACCATATATTTT. Protein product: CASSQDATGAGNTIYF.

The chain has TRBV4-3 and TRBJ2-3, with 10 bases aligning to TRBD2. Losses at the gene ends were 0 bases for V and 2 bases for J; bases not matched to a gene: 5. This CDR3 is 17 amino acids long. Germline loops: CDR1 LGHNA, CDR2 YSLEER. The CDR3 coding sequence is TGCGCCAGCAGCCAAGAATTAGCGGGGGGTAACACAGATACGCAGTATTTT. It translates to CASSQELAGGNTDTQYF.

The chain uses TRBV7-8 and TRBJ1-4, with D hard to call. CDR3 length: 13 residues. Germline V gene sequence: CDR1 SGHVS, CDR2 FQNEAQ. Trimming pared 5 bases from V and 8 bases from J, leaving 12 bases between. In DNA form, the CDR3 reads TGTGCCAGCAGCGAGAGGGTTGTCGAAAAACTGTTTTTT. Translated, it gives CASSERVVEKLFF.

The CDR3 DNA sequence: TGTGCCTGGAGTGTGAGGAATCAGCCCCAGCATTTT. Amino acids: CAWSVRNQPQHF. The chain couples TRBV30 to TRBJ1-5; D gene unclear. This CDR3 is 12 amino acids long. Deletions cut 0 bases from V and 4 bases from J, with 4 bases between. Germline values: CDR1 GTSNPN, CDR2 SVGIG (reference sequence). Drawing the rest from reference TRBV30 and TRBJ1-5, the complete variable domain is SQTIHQWPATLVQPVGSPLSLECTVEGTSNPNLYWYRQAAGRGLQLLFYSVGIGQISSEVPQNLSASRPQDRQFILSSKKLLLSDSGFYLCAWSVRNQPQHFGDGTRLSIL.

This clone was seen once. The rearrangement joins TRBV6-2 or TRBV6-3 to TRBJ1-5; 8 nucleotides agree with TRBD1. Trimming removed 2 bases from V and 2 bases from J; junction bases left unmatched: 2. Germline assignment: CDR1 MNHEY and CDR2 SVGEGT. This CDR3 has 15 residues. The CDR3 sequence is CASSYPTGGNQPQHF. DNA of the CDR3: TGTGCCAGCAGTTACCCGACAGGGGGCAATCAGCCCCAGCATTTT.

The gene calls are TRBV6-1 and TRBJ2-1; a possible D gene is TRBD1 (7 bases). Germline lookup yields CDR1 MNHNS and CDR2 SASEGT. This CDR3 contains 15 residues. The V end lost 1 base, the J end lost 4 bases, and 11 bases lay between the germline ends. In nucleotides, the CDR3 is TGTGCCAGCAGTGAAGGGCGGGGACAGTACAATGAGCAGTTCTTC. This codes for CASSEGRGQYNEQFF.

This sequence joins TRBV9 and TRBJ1-6; 7 nucleotides align to TRBD1. V lost 0 bases and J lost 5; bases outside the gene matches: 2. The germline V gene encodes CDR1 SGDLS and CDR2 YYNGEE. The length of the CDR3 is 15 residues. CDR3 residues: CASSVADRDNSPLHF. The CDR3 DNA is TGTGCCAGCAGCGTAGCCGACAGGGATAATTCACCCCTCCACTTT.

This chain uses TRBV7-6 with TRBJ1-1, with a tentative D call TRBD1 (5 bases). In germline, CDR1 is SGHVS, CDR2 FNYEAQ. CDR3 length: 13 amino acids. V was trimmed by 5 bases and J by 0 bases, leaving 7 bases between them. The CDR3 DNA sequence: TGTGCCAGCAGCCCAGGGTTGAACACTGAAGCTTTCTTT. It specifies CASSPGLNTEAFF.

The CDR3 reads CASSDPLGSSYNEQFF. CDR3 sequence (DNA): TGTGCCAGCAGTGACCCCTTAGGGAGCTCCTACAATGAGCAGTTCTTC. The chain is built from TRBV2 and TRBJ2-1; TRBD2 might be the D (5 bases). This CDR3 contains 16 residues. Germline V gives CDR1 SNHLY, CDR2 FYNNEI. Trimming left V 3 bases short and J 0 bases short, with 12 bases between. Full variable domain (outside the CDR3, taken from reference TRBV2 and TRBJ2-1): EPEVTQTPSHQVTQMGQEVILRCVPISNHLYFYWYRQILGQKVEFLVSFYNNEISEKSEIFDDQFSVERPDGSNFTLKIRSTKLEDSAMYFCASSDPLGSSYNEQFFGPGTRLTVL.

The chain uses TRBV10-3 and TRBJ1-3; 10 nucleotides match TRBD1. CDR3 length: 16 residues. Germline-derived CDR1 and CDR2 are ENHRY and SYGVKD. The ends lost 7 bases at V and 0 bases at J; junction bases unmatched: 6. CDR3 sequence reads: CAIKPGTGVSGNTIYF. In DNA form, the CDR3 reads TGTGCCATCAAGCCCGGGACAGGGGTCTCTGGAAACACCATATATTTT.

The CDR3 region is CASSGRSGRSDTQYF. CDR3 bases: TGTGCCAGCAGTGGGCGAAGCGGGAGGTCAGATACGCAGTATTTT. The chain joins TRBV25-1 to TRBJ2-3; 9 nucleotides match TRBD2. V lost 4 bases to trimming and J lost 4 bases; unmatched junction nucleotides: 6. Germline lookup yields CDR1 MGHDK and CDR2 SYGVNS. The CDR3 covers 15 residues.

The chain employs TRBV6-6 and TRBJ2-3; 9 bases are a match to TRBD1. After removal of 6 bases from V and 2 bases from J, the junction contained 6 bases not matched to a gene. Germline lookup yields CDR1 MNHNY and CDR2 SVGAGI (reference sequence). The CDR3 is 15 residues long. The CDR3: CASSTGTGSTDTQYF. The DNA for the CDR3 is TGTGCCAGCAGCACCGGGACAGGGTCCACAGATACGCAGTATTTT.

V gene TRBV23-1 combines with J gene TRBJ1-2; D call uncertain. TRBV23-1 carries the ORF label, with uncertain function. Trimming cost V 7 bases and J 5 bases, with 20 bases left between them. CDR3 length equals 15 residues. CDR3 coding DNA: TGCGCCAGCAACGTATATCTGATACTCCTGTATGGCTACACCTTC. It encodes CASNVYLILLYGYTF.